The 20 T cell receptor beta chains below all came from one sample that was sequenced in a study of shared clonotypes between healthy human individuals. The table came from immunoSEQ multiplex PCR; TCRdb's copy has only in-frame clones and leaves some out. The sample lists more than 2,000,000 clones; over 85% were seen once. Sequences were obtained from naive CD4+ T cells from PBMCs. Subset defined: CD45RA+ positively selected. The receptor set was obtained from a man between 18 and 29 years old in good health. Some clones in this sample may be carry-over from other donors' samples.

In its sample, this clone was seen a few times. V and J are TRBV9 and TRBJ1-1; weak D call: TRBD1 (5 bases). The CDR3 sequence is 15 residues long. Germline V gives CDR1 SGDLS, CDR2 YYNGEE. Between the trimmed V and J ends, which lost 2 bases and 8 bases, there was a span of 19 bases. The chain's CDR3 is CASSVLPGLGREAFF. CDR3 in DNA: TGTGCCAGCAGCGTCCTCCCGGGACTTGGCCGGGAAGCTTTCTTT.

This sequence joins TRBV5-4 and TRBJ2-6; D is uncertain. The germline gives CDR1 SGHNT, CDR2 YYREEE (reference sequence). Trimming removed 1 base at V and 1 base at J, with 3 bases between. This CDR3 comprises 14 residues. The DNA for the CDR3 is TGTGCCAGCAGCTTGTGGTCTGGGGCCAACGTCCTGACTTTC. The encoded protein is CASSLWSGANVLTF.

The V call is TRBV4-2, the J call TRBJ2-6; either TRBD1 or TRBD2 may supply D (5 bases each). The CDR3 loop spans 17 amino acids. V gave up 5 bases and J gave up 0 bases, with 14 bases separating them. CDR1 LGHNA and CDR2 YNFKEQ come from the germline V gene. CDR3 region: CASSLGRAYSGANVLTF. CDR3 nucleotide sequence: TGTGCCAGCAGCTTGGGACGGGCATACTCTGGGGCCAACGTCCTGACTTTC.

CDR3: CASSRTGTGGSGNTIYF. The CDR3 coding sequence is TGTGCCAGTAGTCGGACCGGGACAGGGGGCTCTGGAAACACCATATATTTT. This chain links TRBV19 with TRBJ1-3, with TRBD1 matching 11 bases. Germline V gene data show CDR1 as LNHDA and CDR2 as SQIVND (reference sequence). There are 17 residues in the CDR3. The V gene end was trimmed by 5 bases and the J gene end by 0 bases; junction bases not matched to a gene: 6.

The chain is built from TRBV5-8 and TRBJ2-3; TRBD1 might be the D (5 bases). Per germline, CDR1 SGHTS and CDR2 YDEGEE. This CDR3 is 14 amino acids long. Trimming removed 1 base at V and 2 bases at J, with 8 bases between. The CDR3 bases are TGTGCCAGCAGCTTGACAGGCGCCACAGATACGCAGTATTTT. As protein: CASSLTGATDTQYF.

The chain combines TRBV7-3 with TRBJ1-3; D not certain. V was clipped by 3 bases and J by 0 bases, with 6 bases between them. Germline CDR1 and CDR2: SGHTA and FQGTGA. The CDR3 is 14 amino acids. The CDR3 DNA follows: TGTGCCAGCAGCTTGAGTGCCTCTGGAAACACCATATATTTT. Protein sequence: CASSLSASGNTIYF.

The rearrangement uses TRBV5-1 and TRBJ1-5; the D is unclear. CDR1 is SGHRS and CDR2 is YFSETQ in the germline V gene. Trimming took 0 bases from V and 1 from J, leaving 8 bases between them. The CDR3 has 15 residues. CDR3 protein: CASSLGHESNQPQHF. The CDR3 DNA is TGCGCCAGCAGCTTGGGACACGAGAGCAATCAGCCCCAGCATTTT.

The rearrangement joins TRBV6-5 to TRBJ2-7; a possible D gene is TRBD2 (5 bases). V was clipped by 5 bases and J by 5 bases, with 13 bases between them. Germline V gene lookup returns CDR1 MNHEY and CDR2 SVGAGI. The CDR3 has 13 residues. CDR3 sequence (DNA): TGTGCCAGCAGTCTAACGTGGACTGACGAGCAGTACTTC. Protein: CASSLTWTDEQYF.

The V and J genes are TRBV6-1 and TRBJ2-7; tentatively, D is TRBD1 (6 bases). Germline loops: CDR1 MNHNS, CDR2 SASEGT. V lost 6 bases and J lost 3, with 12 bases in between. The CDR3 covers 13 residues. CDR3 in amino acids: CASRVDRFYEQYF. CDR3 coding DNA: TGTGCCAGCAGAGTGGACAGATTCTACGAGCAGTACTTC.

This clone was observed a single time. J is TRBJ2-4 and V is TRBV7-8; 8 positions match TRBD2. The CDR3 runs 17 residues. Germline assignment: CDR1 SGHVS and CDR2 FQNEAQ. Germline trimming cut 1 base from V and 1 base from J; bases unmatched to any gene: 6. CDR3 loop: CASSLEPREAAKNIQYF. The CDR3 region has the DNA TGTGCCAGCAGCTTAGAGCCGCGGGAGGCGGCCAAAAACATTCAGTACTTC. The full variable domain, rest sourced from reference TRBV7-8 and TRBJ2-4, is GAGVSQSPRYKVAKRGQDVALRCDPISGHVSLFWYQQALGQGPEFLTYFQNEAQLDKSGLPSDRFFAERPEGSVSTLKIQRTQQEDSAVYLCASSLEPREAAKNIQYFGAGTRLSVL.

The CDR3, as DNA: TGTGCCAGCAGCGAAACCGGGACAGGGGGCTCAAAACTGTTTTTT. Its protein product is CASSETGTGGSKLFF. The chain combines TRBV5-6 with TRBJ1-4; 12 bases match TRBD1. Germline CDR1 is SGHDT and CDR2 is YYEEEE. The J segment lost 10 bases and the V segment lost 4 bases, leaving 8 bases of the junction unmatched. The CDR3 is 15 amino acids.

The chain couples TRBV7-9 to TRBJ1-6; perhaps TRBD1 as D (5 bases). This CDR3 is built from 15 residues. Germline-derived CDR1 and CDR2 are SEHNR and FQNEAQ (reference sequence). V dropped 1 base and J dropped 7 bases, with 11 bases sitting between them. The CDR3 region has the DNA TGTGCCAGCAGCTTAGTCGGGGGGGAGAATTCACCCCTCCACTTT. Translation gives CASSLVGGENSPLHF.

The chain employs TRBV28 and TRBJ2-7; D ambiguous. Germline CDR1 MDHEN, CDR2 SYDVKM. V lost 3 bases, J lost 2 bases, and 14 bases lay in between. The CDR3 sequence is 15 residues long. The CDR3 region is CASSFGPNGAYEQYF. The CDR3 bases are TGTGCCAGCAGTTTCGGTCCCAATGGGGCCTACGAGCAGTACTTC.

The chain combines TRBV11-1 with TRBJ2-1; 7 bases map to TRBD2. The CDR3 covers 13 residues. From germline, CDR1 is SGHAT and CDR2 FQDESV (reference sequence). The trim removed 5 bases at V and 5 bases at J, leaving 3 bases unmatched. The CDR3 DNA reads TGTGCCAGCAGCCCCGGGACTAACAATGAGCAGTTCTTC. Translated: CASSPGTNNEQFF. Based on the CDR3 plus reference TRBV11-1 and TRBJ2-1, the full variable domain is EAEVAQSPRYKITEKSQAVAFWCDPISGHATLYWYRQILGQGPELLVQFQDESVVDDSQLPKDRFSAERLKGVDSTLKIQPAELGDSAMYLCASSPGTNNEQFFGPGTRLTVL.

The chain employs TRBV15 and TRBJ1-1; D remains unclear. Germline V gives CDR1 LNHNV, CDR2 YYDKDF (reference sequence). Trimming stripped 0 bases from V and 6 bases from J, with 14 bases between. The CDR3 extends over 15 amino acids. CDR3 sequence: CATSRDQNVGAEAFF. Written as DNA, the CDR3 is TGTGCCACCAGCAGAGATCAAAACGTCGGCGCTGAAGCTTTCTTT.

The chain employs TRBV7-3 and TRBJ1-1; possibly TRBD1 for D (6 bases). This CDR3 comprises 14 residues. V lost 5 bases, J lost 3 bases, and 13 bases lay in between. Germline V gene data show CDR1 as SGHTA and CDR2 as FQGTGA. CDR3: CASSLGQSYTEAFF. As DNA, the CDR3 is TGTGCCAGCAGCCTAGGACAGAGTTACACTGAAGCTTTCTTT. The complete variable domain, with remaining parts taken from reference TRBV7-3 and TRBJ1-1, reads GAGVSQTPSNKVTEKGKYVELRCDPISGHTALYWYRQSLGQGPEFLIYFQGTGAADDSGLPNDRFFAVRPEGSVSTLKIQRTERGDSAVYLCASSLGQSYTEAFFGQGTRLTVV.

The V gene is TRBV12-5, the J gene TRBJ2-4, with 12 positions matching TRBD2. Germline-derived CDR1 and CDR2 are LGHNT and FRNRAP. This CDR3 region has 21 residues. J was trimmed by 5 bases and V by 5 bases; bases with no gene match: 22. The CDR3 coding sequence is TGTGCTAGTGGTCTTCGACTAGCGGGAGAGTATTGGGATGGATATGAAAACATTCAGTACTTC. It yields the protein CASGLRLAGEYWDGYENIQYF.

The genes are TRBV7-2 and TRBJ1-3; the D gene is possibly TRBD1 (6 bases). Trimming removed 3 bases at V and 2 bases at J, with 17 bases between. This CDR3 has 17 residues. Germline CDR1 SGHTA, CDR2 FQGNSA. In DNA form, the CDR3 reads TGTGCCAGCAGCTTCTCGGTCCAGGGGTGGGCTGGAAACACCATATATTTT. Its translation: CASSFSVQGWAGNTIYF.

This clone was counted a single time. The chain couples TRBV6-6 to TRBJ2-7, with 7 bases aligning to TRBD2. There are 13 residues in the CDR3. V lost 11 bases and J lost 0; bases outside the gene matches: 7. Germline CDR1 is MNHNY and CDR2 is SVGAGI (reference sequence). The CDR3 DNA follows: TGTGCCTGCTGGGACTACAACTCCTACGAGCAGTACTTC. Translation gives CACWDYNSYEQYF.

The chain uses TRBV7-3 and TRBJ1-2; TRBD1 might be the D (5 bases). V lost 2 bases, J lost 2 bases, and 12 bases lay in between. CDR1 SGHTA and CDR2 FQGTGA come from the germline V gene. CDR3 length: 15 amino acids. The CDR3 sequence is CASSLGTPRNYGYTF. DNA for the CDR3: TGTGCCAGCAGCTTAGGGACGCCTAGAAACTATGGCTACACCTTC.